This T cell receptor beta chain was recovered during a study of blood T cell repertoires in COVID-19. In the study overall: PBMCs, B-cell-depleted T cells, or T cells provided the cDNA or gDNA that made up the material.

Only in-frame clones appear in the TCRdb table, and some are missing; sequencing was by immunoSEQ multiplex PCR. The table lists around 120,000 clones, less than 85% of them singletons. The germline CDR1 and CDR2 sequences are LNHDA and SQIVND (reference sequence). The CDR3 totals 15 residues. V dropped 1 base and J dropped 0; count of bases not matched to a gene: 1. To note about this clone: At the DNA level, this CDR3 is encoded by other sequences in the same sample as well.

The sequence was obtained from a man between 50 and 59 years old with acute or convalescent COVID-19. Sequencing was done on a sample of peripheral blood. The chain employs TRBV19 and TRBJ1-1; 8 bases map to TRBD1. CDR3 sequence: CASSIGQGLNTEAFF. CDR3 DNA sequence: TGTGCCAGTAGTATAGGACAGGGGTTGAACACTGAAGCTTTCTTT.